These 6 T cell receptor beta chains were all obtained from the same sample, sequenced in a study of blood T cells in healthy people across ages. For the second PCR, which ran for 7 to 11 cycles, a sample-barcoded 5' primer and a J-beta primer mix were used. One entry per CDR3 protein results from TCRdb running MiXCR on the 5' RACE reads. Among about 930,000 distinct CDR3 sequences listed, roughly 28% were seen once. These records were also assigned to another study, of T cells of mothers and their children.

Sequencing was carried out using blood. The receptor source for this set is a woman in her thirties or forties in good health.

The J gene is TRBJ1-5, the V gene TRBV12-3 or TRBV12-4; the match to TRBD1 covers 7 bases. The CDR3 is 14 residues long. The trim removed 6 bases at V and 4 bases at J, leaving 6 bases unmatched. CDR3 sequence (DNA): TGTGCCAGCAGACCCGGGACAGCAAATCAGCCCCAGCATTTT. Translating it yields CASRPGTANQPQHF.

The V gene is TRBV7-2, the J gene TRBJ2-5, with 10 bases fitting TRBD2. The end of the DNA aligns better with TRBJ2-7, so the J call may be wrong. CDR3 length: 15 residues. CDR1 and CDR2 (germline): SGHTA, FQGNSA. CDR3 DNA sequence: TGTGCCAGCAGCTTAGACGGCCTAGCGGGAGCCGAGCAGTACTTC. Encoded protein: CASSLDGLAGAEQYF.

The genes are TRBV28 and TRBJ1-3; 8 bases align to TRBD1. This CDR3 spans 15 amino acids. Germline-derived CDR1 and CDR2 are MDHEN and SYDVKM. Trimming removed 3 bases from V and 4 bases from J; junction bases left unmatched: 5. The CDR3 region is CASSFPGGEGNTIYF. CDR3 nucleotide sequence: TGTGCCAGCAGTTTCCCAGGGGGCGAAGGAAACACCATATATTTT.

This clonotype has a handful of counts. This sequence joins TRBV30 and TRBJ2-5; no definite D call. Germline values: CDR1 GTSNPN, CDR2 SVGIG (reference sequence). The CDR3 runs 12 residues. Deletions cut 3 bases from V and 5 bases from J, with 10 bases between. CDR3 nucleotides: TGTGCCTGGAGCAAACTCGGGGAGACCCAGTACTTC. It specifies CAWSKLGETQYF.

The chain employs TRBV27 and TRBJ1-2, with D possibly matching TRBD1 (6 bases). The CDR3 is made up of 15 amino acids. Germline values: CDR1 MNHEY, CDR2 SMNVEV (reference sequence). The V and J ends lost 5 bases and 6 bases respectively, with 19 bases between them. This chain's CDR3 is CASSPLGGSLDGYTF. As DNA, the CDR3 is TGTGCCAGCAGTCCCCTAGGGGGATCACTTGATGGCTACACCTTC.

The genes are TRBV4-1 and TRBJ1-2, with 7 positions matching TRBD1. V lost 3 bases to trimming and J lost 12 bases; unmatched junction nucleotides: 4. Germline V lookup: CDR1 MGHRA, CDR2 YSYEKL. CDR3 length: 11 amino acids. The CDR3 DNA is TGCGCCAGCAGCCAGGGACAGATCCACACCTTC. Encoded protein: CASSQGQIHTF.